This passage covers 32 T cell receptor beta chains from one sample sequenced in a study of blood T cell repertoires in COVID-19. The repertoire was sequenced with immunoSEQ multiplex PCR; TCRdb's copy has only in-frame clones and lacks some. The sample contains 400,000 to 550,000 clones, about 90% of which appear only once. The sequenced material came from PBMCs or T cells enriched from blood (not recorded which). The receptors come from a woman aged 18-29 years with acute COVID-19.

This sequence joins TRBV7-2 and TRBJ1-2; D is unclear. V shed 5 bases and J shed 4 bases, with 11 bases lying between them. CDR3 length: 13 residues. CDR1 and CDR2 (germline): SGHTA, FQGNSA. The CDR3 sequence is CASSAREVYGYTF. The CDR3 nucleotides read TGTGCCAGCAGCGCCCGGGAGGTCTATGGCTACACCTTC.

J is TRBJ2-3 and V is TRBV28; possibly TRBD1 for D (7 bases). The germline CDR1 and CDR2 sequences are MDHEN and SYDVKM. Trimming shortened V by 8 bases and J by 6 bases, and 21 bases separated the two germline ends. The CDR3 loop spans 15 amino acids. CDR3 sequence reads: CASVPARGASDTQYF. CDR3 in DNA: TGTGCCAGCGTCCCCGCCAGGGGGGCCTCGGATACGCAGTATTTT.

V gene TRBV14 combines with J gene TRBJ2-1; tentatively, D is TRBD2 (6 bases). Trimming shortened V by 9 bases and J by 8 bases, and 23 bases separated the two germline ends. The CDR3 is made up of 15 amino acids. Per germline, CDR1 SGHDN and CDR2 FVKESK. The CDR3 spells CARSPINGGFYEQFF. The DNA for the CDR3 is TGTGCCAGATCCCCTATCAATGGGGGGTTCTATGAGCAGTTCTTC.

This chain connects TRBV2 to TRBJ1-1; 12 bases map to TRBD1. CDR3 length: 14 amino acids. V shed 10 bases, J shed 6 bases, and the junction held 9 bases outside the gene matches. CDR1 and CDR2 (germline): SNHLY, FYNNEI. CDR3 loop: CATGGGQGAPEAFF. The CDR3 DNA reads TGTGCCACCGGGGGGGGACAGGGGGCCCCTGAAGCTTTCTTT.

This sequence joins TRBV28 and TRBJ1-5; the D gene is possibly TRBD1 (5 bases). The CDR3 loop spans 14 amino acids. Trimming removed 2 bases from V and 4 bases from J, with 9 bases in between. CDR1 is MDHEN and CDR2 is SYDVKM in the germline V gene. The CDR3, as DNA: TGTGCCAGCAGTTTAAGGGGAGGAAATCAGCCCCAGCATTTT. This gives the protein CASSLRGGNQPQHF.

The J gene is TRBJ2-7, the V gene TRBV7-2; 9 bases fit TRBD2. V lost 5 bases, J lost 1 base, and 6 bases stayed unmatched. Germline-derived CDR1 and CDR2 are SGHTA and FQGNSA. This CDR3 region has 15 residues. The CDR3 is CASSLTSGFSYEQYF. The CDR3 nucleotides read TGTGCCAGCAGCCTGACTAGCGGCTTTTCCTACGAGCAGTACTTC. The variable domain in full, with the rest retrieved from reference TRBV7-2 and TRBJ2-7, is GAGVSQSPSNKVTEKGKDVELRCDPISGHTALYWYRQSLGQGLEFLIYFQGNSAPDKSGLPSDRFSAERTGGSVSTLTIQRTQQEDSAVYLCASSLTSGFSYEQYFGPGTRLTVT.

CDR3 sequence: CASSVGNRDGTQYF. The DNA for the CDR3 is TGTGCCAGCAGCGTAGGTAACAGGGACGGGACCCAGTACTTC. V is TRBV9 and J is TRBJ2-5, with a tentative D call TRBD1 (6 bases). V was cut by 0 bases and J by 7 bases, with 13 bases left in between. Per the germline V gene, CDR1 is SGDLS and CDR2 is YYNGEE. The CDR3 length is 14 residues.

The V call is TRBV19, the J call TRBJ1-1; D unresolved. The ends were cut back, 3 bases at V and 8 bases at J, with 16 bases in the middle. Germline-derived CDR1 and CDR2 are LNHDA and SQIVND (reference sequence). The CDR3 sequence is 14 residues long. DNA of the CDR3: TGTGCCAGTAGTATTAGGATGGGAGACCTCGAAGCTTTCTTT. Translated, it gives CASSIRMGDLEAFF.

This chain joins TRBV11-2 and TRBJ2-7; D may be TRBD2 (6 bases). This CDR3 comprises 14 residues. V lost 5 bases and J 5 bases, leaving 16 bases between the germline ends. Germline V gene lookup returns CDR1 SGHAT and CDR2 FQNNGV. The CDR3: CASSGTGSLDEQYF. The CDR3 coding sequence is TGTGCCAGCAGCGGTACCGGGAGCTTGGACGAGCAGTACTTC.

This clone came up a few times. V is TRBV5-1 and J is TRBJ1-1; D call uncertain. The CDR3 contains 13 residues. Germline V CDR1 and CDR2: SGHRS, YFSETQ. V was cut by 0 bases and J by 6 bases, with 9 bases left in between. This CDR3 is CASSLVGRAEAFF. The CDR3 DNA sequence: TGCGCCAGCAGCTTGGTGGGTCGGGCTGAAGCTTTCTTT.

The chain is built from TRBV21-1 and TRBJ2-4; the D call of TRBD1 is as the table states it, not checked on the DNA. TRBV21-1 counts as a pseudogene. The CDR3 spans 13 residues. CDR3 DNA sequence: TGTGCCAGCAGTCGGCAGGGTTGGAGCATTCAGTACTTC. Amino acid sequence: CASSRQGWSIQYF.

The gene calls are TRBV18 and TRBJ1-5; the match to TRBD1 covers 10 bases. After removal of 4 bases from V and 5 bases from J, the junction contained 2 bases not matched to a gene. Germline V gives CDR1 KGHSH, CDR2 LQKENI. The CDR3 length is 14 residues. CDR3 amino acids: CASSRGTGDQPQHF. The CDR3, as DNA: TGTGCCAGCTCACGGGGGACAGGGGATCAGCCCCAGCATTTT.

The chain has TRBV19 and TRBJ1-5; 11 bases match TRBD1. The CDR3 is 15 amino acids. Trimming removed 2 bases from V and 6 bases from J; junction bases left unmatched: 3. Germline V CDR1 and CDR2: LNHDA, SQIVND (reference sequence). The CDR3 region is CASSIMDRGLQPQHF. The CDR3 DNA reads TGTGCCAGTAGTATAATGGACAGGGGGCTTCAGCCCCAGCATTTT.

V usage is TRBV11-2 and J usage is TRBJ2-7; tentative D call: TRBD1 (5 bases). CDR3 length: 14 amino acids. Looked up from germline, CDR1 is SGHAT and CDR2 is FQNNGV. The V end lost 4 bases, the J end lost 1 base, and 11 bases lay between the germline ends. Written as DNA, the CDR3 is TGTGCCAGCAGCTACGGCAGGGAATCCTACGAGCAGTACTTC. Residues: CASSYGRESYEQYF. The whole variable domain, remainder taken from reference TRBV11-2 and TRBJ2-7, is EAGVAQSPRYKIIEKRQSVAFWCNPISGHATLYWYQQILGQGPKLLIQFQNNGVVDDSQLPKDRFSAERLKGVDSTLKIQPAKLEDSAVYLCASSYGRESYEQYFGPGTRLTVT.

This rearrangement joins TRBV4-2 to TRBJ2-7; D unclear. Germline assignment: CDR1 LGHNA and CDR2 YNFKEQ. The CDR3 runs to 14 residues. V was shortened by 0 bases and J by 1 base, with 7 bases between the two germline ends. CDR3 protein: CASSQDFSSYEQYF. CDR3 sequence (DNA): TGTGCCAGCAGCCAAGATTTTAGTTCCTACGAGCAGTACTTC.

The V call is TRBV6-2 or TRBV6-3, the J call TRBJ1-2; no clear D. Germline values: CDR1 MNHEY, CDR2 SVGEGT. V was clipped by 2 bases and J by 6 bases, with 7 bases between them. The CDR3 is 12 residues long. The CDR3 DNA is TGTGCCAGCAGTTACGGAGGGAATGGCTACACCTTC. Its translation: CASSYGGNGYTF.

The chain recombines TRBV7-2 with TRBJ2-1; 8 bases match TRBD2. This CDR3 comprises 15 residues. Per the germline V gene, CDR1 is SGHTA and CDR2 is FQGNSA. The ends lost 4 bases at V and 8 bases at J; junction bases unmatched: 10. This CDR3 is CASSSRTSLGYEQFF. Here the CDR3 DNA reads TGTGCCAGCAGCTCCCGGACTAGCCTGGGCTATGAGCAGTTCTTC.

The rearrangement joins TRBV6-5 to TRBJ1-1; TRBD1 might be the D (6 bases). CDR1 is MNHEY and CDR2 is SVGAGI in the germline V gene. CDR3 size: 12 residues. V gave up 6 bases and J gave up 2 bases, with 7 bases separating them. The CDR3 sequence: CASRQGNTEAFF. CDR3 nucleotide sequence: TGTGCCAGCAGACAGGGCAACACTGAAGCTTTCTTT.

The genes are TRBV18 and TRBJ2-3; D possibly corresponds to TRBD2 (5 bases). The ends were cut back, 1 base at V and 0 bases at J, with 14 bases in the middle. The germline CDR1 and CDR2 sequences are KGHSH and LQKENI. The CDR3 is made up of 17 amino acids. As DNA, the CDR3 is TGTGCCAGCTCACCACTCGACTATACATCTAGCACAGATACGCAGTATTTT. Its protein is CASSPLDYTSSTDTQYF.

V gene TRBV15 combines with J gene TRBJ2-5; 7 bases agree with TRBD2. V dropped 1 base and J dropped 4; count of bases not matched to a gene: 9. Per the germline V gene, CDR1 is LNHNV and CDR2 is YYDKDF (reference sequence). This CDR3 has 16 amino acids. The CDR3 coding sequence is TGTGCCACCAGCAGAGGATCTGGCGGGAGCGGAGAGACCCAGTACTTC. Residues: CATSRGSGGSGETQYF.

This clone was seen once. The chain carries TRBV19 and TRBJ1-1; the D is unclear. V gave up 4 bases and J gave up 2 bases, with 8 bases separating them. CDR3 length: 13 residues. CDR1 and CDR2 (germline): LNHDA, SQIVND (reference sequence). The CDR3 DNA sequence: TGTGCCAGTAGTAGTGCGGTAAACACTGAAGCTTTCTTT. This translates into CASSSAVNTEAFF.

The CDR3 protein is CASSSGPYEQYF. CDR3 bases: TGTGCCAGCAGCTCTGGGCCCTACGAGCAGTACTTC. V usage is TRBV7-9 and J usage is TRBJ2-7; D gene ambiguous. V gave up 4 bases and J gave up 2 bases, with 6 bases separating them. The CDR3 has 12 amino acids. The germline gives CDR1 SEHNR, CDR2 FQNEAQ (reference sequence). Filled out from reference TRBV7-9 and TRBJ2-7, the complete variable domain reads DTGVSQNPRHKITKRGQNVTFRCDPISEHNRLYWYRQTLGQGPEFLTYFQNEAQLEKSRLLSDRFSAERPKGSFSTLEIQRTEQGDSAMYLCASSSGPYEQYFGPGTRLTVT.

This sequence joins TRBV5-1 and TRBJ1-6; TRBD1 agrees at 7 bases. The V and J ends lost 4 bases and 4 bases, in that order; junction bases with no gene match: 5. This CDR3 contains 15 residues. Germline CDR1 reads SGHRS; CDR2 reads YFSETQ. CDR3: CASSPGDSYNSPLHF. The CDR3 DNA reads TGCGCCAGCAGCCCCGGGGACAGTTATAATTCACCCCTCCACTTT. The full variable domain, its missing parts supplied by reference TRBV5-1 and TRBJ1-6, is KAGVTQTPRYLIKTRGQQVTLSCSPISGHRSVSWYQQTPGQGLQFLFEYFSETQRNKGNFPGRFSGRQFSNSRSEMNVSTLELGDSALYLCASSPGDSYNSPLHFGNGTRLTVT.

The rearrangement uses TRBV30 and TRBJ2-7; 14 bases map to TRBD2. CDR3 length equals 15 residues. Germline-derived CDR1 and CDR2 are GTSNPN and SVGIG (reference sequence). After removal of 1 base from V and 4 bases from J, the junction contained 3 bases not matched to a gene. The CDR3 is CAWSGLAGGPYEQYF. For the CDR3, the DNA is TGTGCCTGGAGTGGACTAGCGGGAGGGCCGTACGAGCAGTACTTC.

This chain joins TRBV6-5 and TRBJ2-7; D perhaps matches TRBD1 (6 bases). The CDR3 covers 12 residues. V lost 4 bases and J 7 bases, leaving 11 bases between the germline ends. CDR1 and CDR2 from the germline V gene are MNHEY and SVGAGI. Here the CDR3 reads CASSSHREEQYF. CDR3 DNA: TGTGCCAGCAGTTCCCACAGGGAGGAGCAGTACTTC.

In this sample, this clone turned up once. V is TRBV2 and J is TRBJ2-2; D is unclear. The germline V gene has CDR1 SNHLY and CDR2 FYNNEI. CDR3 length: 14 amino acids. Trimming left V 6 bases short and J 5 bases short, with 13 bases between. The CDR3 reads CASSVLVSTGELFF. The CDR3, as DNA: TGTGCCAGCAGCGTCCTCGTTTCGACCGGGGAGCTGTTTTTT.

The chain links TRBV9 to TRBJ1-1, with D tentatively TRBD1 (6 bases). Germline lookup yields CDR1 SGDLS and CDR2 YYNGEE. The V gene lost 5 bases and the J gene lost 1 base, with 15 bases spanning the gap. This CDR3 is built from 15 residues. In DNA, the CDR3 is TGTGCCAGCAGTCGCGGGGGGGCAAAGAACACTGAAGCTTTCTTT. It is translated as CASSRGGAKNTEAFF.

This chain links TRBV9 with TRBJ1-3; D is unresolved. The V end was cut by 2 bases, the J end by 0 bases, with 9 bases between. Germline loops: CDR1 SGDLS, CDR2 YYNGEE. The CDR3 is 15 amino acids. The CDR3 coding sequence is TGTGCCAGCAGCGTGGCGGGAGTCTCTGGAAACACCATATATTTT. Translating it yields CASSVAGVSGNTIYF.

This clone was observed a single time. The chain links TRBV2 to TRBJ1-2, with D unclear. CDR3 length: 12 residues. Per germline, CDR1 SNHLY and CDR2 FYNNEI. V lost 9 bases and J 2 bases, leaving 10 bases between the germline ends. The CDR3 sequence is CASGMANYGYTF. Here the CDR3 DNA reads TGTGCCAGTGGTATGGCAAACTATGGCTACACCTTC.

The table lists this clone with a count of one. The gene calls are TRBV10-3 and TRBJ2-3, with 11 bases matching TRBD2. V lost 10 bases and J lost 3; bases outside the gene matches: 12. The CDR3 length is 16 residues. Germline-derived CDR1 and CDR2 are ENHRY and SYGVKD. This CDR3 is CATGGLLAGVTDTQYF. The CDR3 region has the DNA TGTGCCACAGGGGGGCTACTAGCGGGGGTAACAGATACGCAGTATTTT.

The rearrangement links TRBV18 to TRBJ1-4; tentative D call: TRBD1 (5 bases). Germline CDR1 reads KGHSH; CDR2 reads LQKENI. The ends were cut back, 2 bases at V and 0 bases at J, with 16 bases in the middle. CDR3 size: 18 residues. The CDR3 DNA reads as TGTGCCAGCTCACCAAATCGAGGGGAGGTTTCAACTAATGAAAAACTGTTTTTT. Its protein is CASSPNRGEVSTNEKLFF.

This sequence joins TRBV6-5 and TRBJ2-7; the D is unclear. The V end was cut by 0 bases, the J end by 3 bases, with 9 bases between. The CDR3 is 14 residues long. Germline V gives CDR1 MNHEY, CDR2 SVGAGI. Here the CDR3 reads CASSYSGSIYEQYF. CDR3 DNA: TGTGCCAGCAGTTACTCGGGCTCTATCTACGAGCAGTACTTC.